This T cell receptor beta chain derives from a study of cytomegalovirus exposure and HLA in healthy donors. Study-wide points: Available immune exposure information covered CMV serostatus only. Roughly uniform depth of sequencing across donors was assumed in presence/absence analyses. By HLA locus, TCR association rates varied in a later analysis, with DRB1 showing the most and HLA-C the fewest.

This clone came up a few times. The antigen is not known. The PCR made use of 60 Vbeta and 13 Jbeta primers. The method was immunoSEQ multiplex PCR; TCRdb's version includes in-frame clones alone and lacks a portion of them. The table lists tens of thousands of clones, around four fifths of them singletons. The V segment lost 0 bases and the J segment 5 bases; nucleotides outside the gene matches: 9. Germline CDR1 is LGHNA and CDR2 is YSLEER. This CDR3 comprises 16 residues. This chain uses TRBV4-3 with TRBJ2-7, with 8 nucleotides matching TRBD2. Input material: PBMCs. This TCR derives from a male donor in good health and CMV-seronegative. CDR3 nucleotides: TGCGCCAGCAGCCAAGATATCGGGAGCGGGGGAAACGAGCAGTACTTC. This codes for CASSQDIGSGGNEQYF.